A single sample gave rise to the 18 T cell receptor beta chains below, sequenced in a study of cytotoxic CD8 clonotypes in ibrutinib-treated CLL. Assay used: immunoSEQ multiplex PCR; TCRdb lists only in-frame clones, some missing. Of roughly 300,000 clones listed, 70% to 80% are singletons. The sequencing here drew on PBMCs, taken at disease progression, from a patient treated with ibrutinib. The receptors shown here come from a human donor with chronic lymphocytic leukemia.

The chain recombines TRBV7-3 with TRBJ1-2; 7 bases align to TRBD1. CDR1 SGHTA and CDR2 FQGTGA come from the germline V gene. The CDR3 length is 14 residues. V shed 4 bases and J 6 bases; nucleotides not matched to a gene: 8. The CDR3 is CASSSYRGNHGYTF. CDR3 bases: TGTGCCAGCAGCTCCTACAGGGGTAATCATGGCTACACCTTC.

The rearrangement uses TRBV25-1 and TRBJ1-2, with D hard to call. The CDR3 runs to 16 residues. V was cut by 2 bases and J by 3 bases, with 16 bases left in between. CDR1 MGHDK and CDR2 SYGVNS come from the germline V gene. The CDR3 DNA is TGTGCCAGCAGTGAAACCCATGCTGGGAGAGACTATGGCTACACCTTC. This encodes CASSETHAGRDYGYTF.

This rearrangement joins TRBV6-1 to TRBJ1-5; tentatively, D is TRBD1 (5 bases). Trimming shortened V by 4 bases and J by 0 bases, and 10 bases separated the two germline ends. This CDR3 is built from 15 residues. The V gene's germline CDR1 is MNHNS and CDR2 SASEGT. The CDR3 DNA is TGTGCCAGCAGTGGGGAGGGGTATAGCAATCAGCCCCAGCATTTT. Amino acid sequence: CASSGEGYSNQPQHF.

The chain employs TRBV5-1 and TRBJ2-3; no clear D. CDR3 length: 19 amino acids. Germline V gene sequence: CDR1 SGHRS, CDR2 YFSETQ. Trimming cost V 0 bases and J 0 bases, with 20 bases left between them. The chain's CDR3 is CASSLGYSGGSSSTDTQYF. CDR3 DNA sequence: TGCGCCAGCAGCTTGGGGTATTCGGGCGGCTCTTCTAGCACAGATACGCAGTATTTT.

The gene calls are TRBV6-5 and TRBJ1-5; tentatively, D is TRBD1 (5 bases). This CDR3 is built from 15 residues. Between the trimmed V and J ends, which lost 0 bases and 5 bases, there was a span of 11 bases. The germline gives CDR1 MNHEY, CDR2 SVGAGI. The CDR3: CASSYSNGAYQPQHF. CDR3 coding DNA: TGTGCCAGCAGTTACTCGAATGGGGCCTATCAGCCCCAGCATTTT.

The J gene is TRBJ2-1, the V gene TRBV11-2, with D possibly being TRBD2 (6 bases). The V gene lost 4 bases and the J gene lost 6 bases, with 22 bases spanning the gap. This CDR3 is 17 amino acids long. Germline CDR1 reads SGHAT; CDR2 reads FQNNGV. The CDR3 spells CASSSIYRRGLGNEQFF. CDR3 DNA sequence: TGTGCCAGCAGCTCGATTTACAGGAGGGGATTGGGCAATGAGCAGTTCTTC.

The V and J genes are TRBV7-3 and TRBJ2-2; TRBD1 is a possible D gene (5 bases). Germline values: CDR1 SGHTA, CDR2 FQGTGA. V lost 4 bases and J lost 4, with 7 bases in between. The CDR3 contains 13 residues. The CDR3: CASSSQGTGELFF. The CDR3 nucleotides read TGTGCCAGCAGCTCCCAGGGCACCGGGGAGCTGTTTTTT.

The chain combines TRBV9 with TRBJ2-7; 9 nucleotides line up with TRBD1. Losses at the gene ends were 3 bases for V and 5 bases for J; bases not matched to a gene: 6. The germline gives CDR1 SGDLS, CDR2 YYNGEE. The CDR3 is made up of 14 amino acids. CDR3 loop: CASSATGTGNEQYF. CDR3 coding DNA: TGTGCCAGCAGCGCCACCGGGACAGGGAACGAGCAGTACTTC.

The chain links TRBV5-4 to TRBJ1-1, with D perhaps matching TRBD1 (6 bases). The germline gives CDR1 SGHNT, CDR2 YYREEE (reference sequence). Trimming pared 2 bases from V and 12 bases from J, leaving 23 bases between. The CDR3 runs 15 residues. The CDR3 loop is CASSFDGGVLGGTFF. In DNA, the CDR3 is TGTGCCAGCAGCTTCGATGGTGGGGTATTAGGGGGGACTTTCTTT. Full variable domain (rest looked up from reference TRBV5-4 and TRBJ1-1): ETGVTQSPTHLIKTRGQQVTLRCSSQSGHNTVSWYQQALGQGPQFIFQYYREEENGRGNFPPRFSGLQFPNYSSELNVNALELDDSALYLCASSFDGGVLGGTFFGQGTRLTVV.

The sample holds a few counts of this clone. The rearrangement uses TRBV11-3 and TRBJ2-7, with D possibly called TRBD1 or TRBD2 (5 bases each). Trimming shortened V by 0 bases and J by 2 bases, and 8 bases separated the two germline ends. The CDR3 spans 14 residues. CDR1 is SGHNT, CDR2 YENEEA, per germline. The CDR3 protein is CASSLERGAYEQYF. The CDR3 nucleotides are TGTGCCAGCAGCTTAGAGAGGGGTGCCTACGAGCAGTACTTC. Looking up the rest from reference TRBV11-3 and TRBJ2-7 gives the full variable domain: EAGVVQSPRYKIIEKKQPVAFWCNPISGHNTLYWYLQNLGQGPELLIRYENEEAVDDSQLPKDRFSAERLKGVDSTLKIQPAELGDSAVYLCASSLERGAYEQYFGPGTRLTVT.

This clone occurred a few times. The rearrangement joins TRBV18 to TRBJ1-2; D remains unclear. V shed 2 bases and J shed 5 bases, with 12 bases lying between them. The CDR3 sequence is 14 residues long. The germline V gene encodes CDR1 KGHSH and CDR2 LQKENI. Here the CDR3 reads CASSPMREWYGYTF. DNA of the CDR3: TGTGCCAGCTCACCAATGAGGGAGTGGTATGGCTACACCTTC.

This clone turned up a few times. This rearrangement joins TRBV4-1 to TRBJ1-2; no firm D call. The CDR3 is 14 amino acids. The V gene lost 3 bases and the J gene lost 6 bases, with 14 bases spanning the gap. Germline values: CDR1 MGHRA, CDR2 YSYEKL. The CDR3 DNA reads TGCGCCAGCAGCCAGCCCGGGCGAGGGAATGGCTACACCTTC. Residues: CASSQPGRGNGYTF.

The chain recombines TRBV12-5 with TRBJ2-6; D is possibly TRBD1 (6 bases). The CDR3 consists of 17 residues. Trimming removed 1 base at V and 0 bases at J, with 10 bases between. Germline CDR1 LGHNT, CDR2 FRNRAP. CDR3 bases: TGTGCTAGTGGTTTGGAACAGGGCCCCTCTGGGGCCAACGTCCTGACTTTC. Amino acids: CASGLEQGPSGANVLTF.

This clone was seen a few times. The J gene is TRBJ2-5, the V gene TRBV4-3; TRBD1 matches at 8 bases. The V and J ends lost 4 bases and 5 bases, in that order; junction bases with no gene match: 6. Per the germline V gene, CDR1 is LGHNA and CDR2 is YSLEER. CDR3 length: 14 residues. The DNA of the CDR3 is TGCGCCAGCAGCCCTGTGACAGGGGCCGAGACCCAGTACTTC. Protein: CASSPVTGAETQYF.

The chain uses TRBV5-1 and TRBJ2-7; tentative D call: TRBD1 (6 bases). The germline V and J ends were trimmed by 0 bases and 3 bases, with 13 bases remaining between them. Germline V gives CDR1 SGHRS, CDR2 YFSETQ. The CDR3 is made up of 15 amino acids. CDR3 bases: TGCGCCAGCAGCTTGGAAGTGGGACACAACTACGAGCAGTACTTC. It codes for CASSLEVGHNYEQYF. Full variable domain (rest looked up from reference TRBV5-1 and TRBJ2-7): KAGVTQTPRYLIKTRGQQVTLSCSPISGHRSVSWYQQTPGQGLQFLFEYFSETQRNKGNFPGRFSGRQFSNSRSEMNVSTLELGDSALYLCASSLEVGHNYEQYFGPGTRLTVT.

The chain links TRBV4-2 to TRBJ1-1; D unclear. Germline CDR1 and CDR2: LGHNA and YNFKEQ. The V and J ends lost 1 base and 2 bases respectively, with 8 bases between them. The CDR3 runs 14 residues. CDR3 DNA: TGTGCCAGCAGCCAAGTCCCGGGAAACACTGAAGCTTTCTTT. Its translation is CASSQVPGNTEAFF.

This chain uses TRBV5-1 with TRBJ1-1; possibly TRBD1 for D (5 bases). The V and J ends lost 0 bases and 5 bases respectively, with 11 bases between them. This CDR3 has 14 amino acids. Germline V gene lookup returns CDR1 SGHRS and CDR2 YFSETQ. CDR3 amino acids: CASSLGPGRTEAFF. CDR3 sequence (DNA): TGCGCCAGCAGCTTGGGGCCAGGGCGAACTGAAGCTTTCTTT. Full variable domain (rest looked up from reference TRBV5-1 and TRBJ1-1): KAGVTQTPRYLIKTRGQQVTLSCSPISGHRSVSWYQQTPGQGLQFLFEYFSETQRNKGNFPGRFSGRQFSNSRSEMNVSTLELGDSALYLCASSLGPGRTEAFFGQGTRLTVV.

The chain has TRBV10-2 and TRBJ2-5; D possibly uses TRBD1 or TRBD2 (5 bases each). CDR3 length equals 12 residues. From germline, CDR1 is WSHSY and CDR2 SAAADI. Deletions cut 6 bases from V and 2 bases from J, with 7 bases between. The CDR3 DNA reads TGCGCCAGCAGGAGGGGACAAGAGACCCAGTACTTC. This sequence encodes CASRRGQETQYF.